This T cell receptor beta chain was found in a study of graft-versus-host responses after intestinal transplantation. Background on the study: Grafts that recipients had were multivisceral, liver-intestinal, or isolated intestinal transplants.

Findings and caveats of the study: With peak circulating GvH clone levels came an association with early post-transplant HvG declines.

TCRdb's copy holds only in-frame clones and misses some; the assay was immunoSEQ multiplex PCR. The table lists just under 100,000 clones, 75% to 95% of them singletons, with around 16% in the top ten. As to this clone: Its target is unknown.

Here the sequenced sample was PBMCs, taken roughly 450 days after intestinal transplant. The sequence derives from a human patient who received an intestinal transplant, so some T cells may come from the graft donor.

The chain's CDR3 is CASSPPGQQETQYF. For the CDR3, the DNA is TGTGCCAGCTCACCTCCGGGACAGCAAGAGACCCAGTACTTC. This rearrangement joins TRBV18 to TRBJ2-5, with 7 bases matching TRBD1. This CDR3 comprises 14 residues. Losses at the gene ends were 3 bases for V and 2 bases for J; bases not matched to a gene: 3. Germline V gene lookup returns CDR1 KGHSH and CDR2 LQKENI.